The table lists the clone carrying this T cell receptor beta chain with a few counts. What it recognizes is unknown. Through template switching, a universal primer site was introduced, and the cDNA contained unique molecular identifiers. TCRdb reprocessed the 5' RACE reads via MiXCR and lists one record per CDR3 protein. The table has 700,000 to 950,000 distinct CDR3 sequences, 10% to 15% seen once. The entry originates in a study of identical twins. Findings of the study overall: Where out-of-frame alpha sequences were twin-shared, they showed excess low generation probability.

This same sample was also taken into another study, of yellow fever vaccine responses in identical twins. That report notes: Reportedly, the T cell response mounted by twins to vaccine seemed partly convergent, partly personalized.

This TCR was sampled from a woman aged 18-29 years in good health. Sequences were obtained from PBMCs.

CDR3 loop: CASTRGDHGELFF. The CDR3 nucleotides read TGTGCCAGCACCCGGGGGGACCACGGGGAGCTGTTTTTT. J is TRBJ2-2 and V is TRBV6-1, with 7 nucleotides matching TRBD2. This CDR3 comprises 13 residues. V dropped 7 bases and J dropped 7; count of bases not matched to a gene: 6. The V gene's germline CDR1 is MNHNS and CDR2 SASEGT.